Following are 2 T cell receptor beta chains from one sample sequenced in a study of long-term antiretroviral therapy in people with HIV. The assay, immunoSEQ v3.0, was run at survey level. Sequencing used immunoSEQ multiplex PCR; TCRdb keeps in-frame clones, though not all of them. The sample consists of roughly 2,500 clones, about four fifths of them appearing once. The material sequenced was unsorted PBMCs, taken 0.4 years before starting antiretroviral therapy. The receptors derive from a woman aged 40-49 years with HIV.

V and J are TRBV25-1 and TRBJ2-5; TRBD1 agrees at 7 bases. The CDR3 is 15 residues long. Germline lookup yields CDR1 MGHDK and CDR2 SYGVNS. The junction had 12 bases not matched to a gene; V was cut back by 6 bases and J by 5 bases. Written as DNA, the CDR3 is TGTGCCAGCAGCACGCCTACAGGGGCACGTGAGACCCAGTACTTC. Residues: CASSTPTGARETQYF.

J is TRBJ2-4 and V is TRBV13; D may correspond to TRBD1 or TRBD2 (5 bases each). Germline V CDR1 and CDR2: PRHDT, FYEKMQ (reference sequence). The CDR3 is 14 residues long. V lost 3 bases, J lost 5 bases, and 11 bases lay in between. The CDR3: CASSFGGSENIQYF. The CDR3, as DNA: TGTGCCAGCAGCTTTGGGGGTTCGGAAAACATTCAGTACTTC.